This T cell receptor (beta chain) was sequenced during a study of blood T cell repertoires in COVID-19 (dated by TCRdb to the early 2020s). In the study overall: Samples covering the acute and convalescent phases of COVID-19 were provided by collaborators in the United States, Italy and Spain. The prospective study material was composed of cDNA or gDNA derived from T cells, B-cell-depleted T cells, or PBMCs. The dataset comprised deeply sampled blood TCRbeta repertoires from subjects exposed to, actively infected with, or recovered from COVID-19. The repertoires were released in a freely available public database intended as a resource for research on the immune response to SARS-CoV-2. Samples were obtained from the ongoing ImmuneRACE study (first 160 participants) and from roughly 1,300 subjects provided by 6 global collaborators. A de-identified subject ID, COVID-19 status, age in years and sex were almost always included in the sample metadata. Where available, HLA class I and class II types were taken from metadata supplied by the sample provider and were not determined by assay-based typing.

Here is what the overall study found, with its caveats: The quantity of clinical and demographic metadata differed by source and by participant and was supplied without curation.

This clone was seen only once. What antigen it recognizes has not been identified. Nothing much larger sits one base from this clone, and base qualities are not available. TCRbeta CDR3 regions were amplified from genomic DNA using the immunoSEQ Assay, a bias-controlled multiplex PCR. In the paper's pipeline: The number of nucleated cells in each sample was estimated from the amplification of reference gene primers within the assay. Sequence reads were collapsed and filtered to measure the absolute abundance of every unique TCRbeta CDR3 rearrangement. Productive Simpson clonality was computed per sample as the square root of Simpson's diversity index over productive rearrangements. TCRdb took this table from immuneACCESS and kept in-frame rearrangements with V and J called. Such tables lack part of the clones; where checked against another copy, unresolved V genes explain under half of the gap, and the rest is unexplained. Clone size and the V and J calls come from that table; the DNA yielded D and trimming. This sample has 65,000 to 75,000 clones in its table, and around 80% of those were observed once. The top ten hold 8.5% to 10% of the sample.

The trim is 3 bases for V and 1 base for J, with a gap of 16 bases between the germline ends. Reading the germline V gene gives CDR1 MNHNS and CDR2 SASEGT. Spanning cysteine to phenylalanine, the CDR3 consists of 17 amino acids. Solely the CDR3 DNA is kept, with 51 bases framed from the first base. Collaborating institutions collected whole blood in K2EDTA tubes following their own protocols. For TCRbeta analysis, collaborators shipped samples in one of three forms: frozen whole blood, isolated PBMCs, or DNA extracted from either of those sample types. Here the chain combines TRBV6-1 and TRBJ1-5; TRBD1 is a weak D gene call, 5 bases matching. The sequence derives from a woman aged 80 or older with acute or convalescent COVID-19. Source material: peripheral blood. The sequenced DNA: TGTGCCAGCAGTGATCTCCGATCGGCAGGGAGCAATCAGCCCCAGCATTTT. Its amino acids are CASSDLRSAGSNQPQHF.